The entry below gives a single T cell receptor (beta chain) sequence along with its context. This sample is drawn from a study of blood T cell repertoires in COVID-19. Study in general: T cells, B-cell-depleted T cells, or PBMCs supplied cDNA or gDNA.

The protocol was immunoSEQ multiplex PCR, while the TCRdb copy is restricted to in-frame clones and leaves out a portion. The table shows 400,000 to 500,000 clones, with 70% to 90% occurring only once. Germline assignment: CDR1 LNHNV and CDR2 YYDKDF (reference sequence). V gave up 5 bases and J gave up 7 bases; unmatched junction bases: 6. This CDR3 has 15 residues. This chain connects TRBV15 to TRBJ1-6; 9 nucleotides agree with TRBD1. The clonotype comes from a woman aged 18-35 years who had been exposed to COVID-19. The sequencing input was PBMCs or T cells enriched from blood (not recorded which). Here the CDR3 DNA reads TGTGCCACCAGCGGACCGGGACAGGGAAATTCACCCCTCCACTTT. It codes for CATSGPGQGNSPLHF. The full variable domain, its missing parts supplied by reference TRBV15 and TRBJ1-6, is DAMVIQNPRYQVTQFGKPVTLSCSQTLNHNVMYWYQQKSSQAPKLLFHYYDKDFNNEADTPDNFQSRRPNTSFCFLDIRSPGLGDTAMYLCATSGPGQGNSPLHFGNGTRLTVT.